These 3 T cell receptor beta chains originate from one sample sequenced in a study of blood T cell repertoires in COVID-19. Assay used: immunoSEQ multiplex PCR; TCRdb lists only in-frame clones, some missing. The table shows 150,000 to 200,000 clones, with about 76% occurring only once. The sequenced material came from peripheral blood. The receptors derive from a woman between 40 and 50 years old with COVID-19, enrolled during active disease.

This chain connects TRBV3-1 (or the pseudogene TRBV3-2) to TRBJ2-2, with D possibly being TRBD2 (5 bases). Germline V gene sequence: CDR1 LGHDT, CDR2 YNNKEL (reference sequence). CDR3 length: 15 residues. V was cut by 1 base and J by 5 bases, with 11 bases left in between. In DNA form, the CDR3 reads TGTGCCAGCAGCCAAGGTCCCTCGGGAACCGGGGAGCTGTTTTTT. Amino acids: CASSQGPSGTGELFF.

This chain uses TRBV6-6 with TRBJ2-6; D is ambiguous. V was trimmed by 2 bases and J by 1 base, leaving 9 bases between them. Germline CDR1 reads MNHNY; CDR2 reads SVGAGI (reference sequence). The CDR3 covers 16 residues. The CDR3 DNA follows: TGTGCCAGCAGTTACCCCCGTGAGTCTGGGGCCAACGTCCTGACTTTC. Its translation is CASSYPRESGANVLTF.

This clone was counted once. This chain uses TRBV4-3 with TRBJ1-1; possibly TRBD1 for D (6 bases). The CDR3 spans 20 residues. V lost 0 bases and J lost 4, with 27 bases in between. The germline V gene has CDR1 LGHNA and CDR2 YSLEER. The CDR3 DNA reads as TGCGCCAGCAGCCAAGACCTGAGGGGCGGCAGGGGAAGAGGTGGCACTGAAGCTTTCTTT. Translated, it gives CASSQDLRGGRGRGGTEAFF.